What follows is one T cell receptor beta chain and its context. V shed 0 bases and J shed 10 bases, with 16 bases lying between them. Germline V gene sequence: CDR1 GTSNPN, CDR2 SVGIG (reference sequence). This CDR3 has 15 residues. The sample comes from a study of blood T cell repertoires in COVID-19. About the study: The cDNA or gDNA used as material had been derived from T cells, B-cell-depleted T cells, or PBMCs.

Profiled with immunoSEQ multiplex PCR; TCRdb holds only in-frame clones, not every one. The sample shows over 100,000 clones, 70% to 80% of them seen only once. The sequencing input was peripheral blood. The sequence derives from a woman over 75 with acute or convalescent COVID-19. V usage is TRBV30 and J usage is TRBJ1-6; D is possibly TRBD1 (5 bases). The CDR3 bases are TGTGCCTGGAGTGTACACCGACAGCGTGACTCACCCCTCCACTTT. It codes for CAWSVHRQRDSPLHF.